These 14 T cell receptor beta chains originate from one sample sequenced in a study of T-cell reconstitution after alpha-beta-depleted transplantation in children (dated by TCRdb to about 2016). The method was PCR. The sequencing machine was an Illumina HiSeq 2500. TCR library preparation used molecular barcoding, with unique molecular identifiers applied to normalize quantification of the TCRbeta repertoire. The public reads were quality trimmed at Q25 with fastp and then assembled into clones with MiXCR by TCRdb, keeping productive beta chains. Each CDR3 protein appears once, grouped with its most common genes and DNA. Present in this sample are fewer than 1 million distinct CDR3 sequences, under 20% of which were seen just once. The ten largest clones represent around 5.3% of the sample. According to the study, the label for this sample's treatment or condition signals: allogeneic hematopoietic cell transplantation with graft depleted of TCRalphabeta T cells and CD19 B cells.

Sequenced material: PBMCs, mostly from graft donor cells, taken 360 days after TCRalphabeta/CD19-depleted stem cell transplant. The receptors shown here come from a male patient younger than 18 who had a stem cell transplant for acute lymphoblastic leukemia, so the T cells may come from the graft donor.

This chain joins TRBV27 and TRBJ1-1, with D maybe TRBD1 (5 bases). The CDR3 totals 13 residues. Trimming removed 3 bases at V and 6 bases at J, with 11 bases between. Germline CDR1 reads MNHEY; CDR2 reads SMNVEV (reference sequence). The CDR3 DNA reads as TGTGCCAGCAGTTTTCTGGGGGTTCCTGAAGCTTTCTTT. It yields the protein CASSFLGVPEAFF.

This clonotype was seen a few times. This chain joins TRBV25-1 and TRBJ2-4, with D perhaps TRBD1 (7 bases). Trimming took off 9 bases at V and 10 bases at J, with 13 bases between the two ends. The CDR3 contains 11 residues. Germline V gene lookup returns CDR1 MGHDK and CDR2 SYGVNS. This chain's CDR3 is CASRDSGIQYF. Here the CDR3 DNA reads TGTGCCAGTCGGGACAGCGGGATTCAGTACTTC.

The V call is TRBV15, the J call TRBJ1-6; D might be TRBD1 (5 bases). Germline V gives CDR1 LNHNV, CDR2 YYDKDF (reference sequence). This CDR3 is built from 15 residues. The V and J ends lost 0 bases and 8 bases respectively, with 11 bases between them. For the CDR3, the DNA is TGTGCCACCAGCAGAGATGGGGGAGTGGATTCACCCCTCCACTTT. Translating gives CATSRDGGVDSPLHF.

A few counts support this clonotype. This sequence joins TRBV3-1 and TRBJ2-7; unclear D gene. The CDR3 runs 15 residues. Germline V CDR1 and CDR2: LGHDT, YNNKEL (reference sequence). Trimming removed 3 bases from V and 2 bases from J, with 14 bases in between. The CDR3 bases are TGTGCCAGCAGCCATCCGAGACGGTTTCCCTACGAGCAGTACTTC. Translation: CASSHPRRFPYEQYF.

This clonotype has just a few counts. The rearrangement links TRBV15 to TRBJ2-1; 7 bases fit TRBD2. The CDR3 is 14 amino acids. Trimming took 3 bases from V and 8 from J; bases not matched to a gene: 7. Germline CDR1 and CDR2: LNHNV and YYDKDF (reference sequence). The CDR3 protein is CATSSAGALDEQFF. CDR3 nucleotides: TGTGCCACCAGCAGCGCGGGAGCTCTGGATGAGCAGTTCTTC.

In DNA, the CDR3 is TGTGCCAGCAGCTTGGAGAATGGTCCCCTCTACGAGCAGTACTTC. Its translation is CASSLENGPLYEQYF. The chain recombines TRBV5-6 with TRBJ2-7; unclear D gene. CDR1 SGHDT and CDR2 YYEEEE come from the germline V gene. CDR3 length equals 15 residues. V dropped 0 bases and J dropped 3 bases, with 13 bases sitting between them.

V and J are TRBV27 and TRBJ2-1; 12 bases line up with TRBD2. The CDR3 is 20 amino acids. Trimming took 3 bases from V and 5 from J; bases not matched to a gene: 17. CDR1 is MNHEY, CDR2 SMNVEV, per germline (reference sequence). This chain's CDR3 is CASSLLPGQGTSGSHNEQFF. In nucleotides, the CDR3 is TGTGCCAGCAGTTTGCTCCCGGGACAGGGGACTAGCGGGTCCCACAATGAGCAGTTCTTC.

The chain uses TRBV4-1 and TRBJ2-7; 9 bases fit TRBD2. V lost 2 bases, J lost 6 bases, and 14 bases stayed unmatched. The V gene's germline CDR1 is MGHRA and CDR2 YSYEKL. The CDR3 sequence is 17 residues long. CDR3 sequence reads: CASSQREGGRADGEQYF. The CDR3 nucleotides read TGCGCCAGCAGCCAAAGGGAAGGCGGGAGGGCCGATGGCGAGCAGTACTTC.

This chain uses TRBV20-1 with TRBJ2-5, with D unresolved. The CDR3 sequence is 12 residues long. Germline-derived CDR1 and CDR2 are DFQATT and SNEGSKA (reference sequence). Trimming took 5 bases from V and 2 from J, leaving 9 bases between them. The CDR3 is CSAVTPQETQYF. The CDR3 DNA is TGCAGTGCTGTGACGCCTCAAGAGACCCAGTACTTC.

There are many counts of this clonotype. The chain combines TRBV29-1 with TRBJ2-7; D not certain. Between the trimmed V and J ends, which lost 4 bases and 0 bases, there was a span of 13 bases. The germline V gene encodes CDR1 SQVTM and CDR2 ANQGSEA. This CDR3 region has 14 residues. The CDR3 is CSVAPRLSSYEQYF. DNA of the CDR3: TGCAGCGTTGCCCCCAGGCTGAGCTCCTACGAGCAGTACTTC.

The rearrangement joins TRBV20-1 to TRBJ1-1; D gene uncertain. V lost 6 bases, J lost 1 base, and 18 bases lay in between. CDR1 and CDR2 (germline): DFQATT, SNEGSKA (reference sequence). The CDR3 totals 15 residues. The CDR3 DNA reads as TGCAGTGCCAGAAGAACGGAATCTCCGAACACTGAAGCTTTCTTT. Its translation is CSARRTESPNTEAFF.

This clonotype was counted a few times. The chain is built from TRBV29-1 and TRBJ2-3; perhaps TRBD2 as D (6 bases). The V gene lost 2 bases and the J gene lost 6 bases, with 15 bases spanning the gap. Germline V gene data show CDR1 as SQVTM and CDR2 as ANQGSEA. CDR3 length: 14 amino acids. CDR3 in amino acids: CSVEWGGDGDTQYF. The CDR3 DNA is TGCAGCGTTGAATGGGGCGGGGACGGGGATACGCAGTATTTT.

The chain has TRBV7-7 and TRBJ2-5, with TRBD2 matching 7 bases. Unmatched junction bases numbered 12, after V lost 3 bases and J lost 5 bases. The V gene's germline CDR1 is SSHAT and CDR2 FNYEAQ (reference sequence). The CDR3 is 16 residues long. The CDR3 loop reads CASSFRGGSGRETQYF. DNA of the CDR3: TGTGCCAGCAGCTTTAGGGGCGGGAGCGGCCGCGAGACCCAGTACTTC.

The rearrangement links TRBV29-1 to TRBJ2-1; 8 positions agree with TRBD2. Trimming at V came to 1 base and at J to 1 base, leaving 3 bases not matched to a gene. Germline loops: CDR1 SQVTM, CDR2 ANQGSEA. The CDR3 is 15 residues long. CDR3 region: CSVEAGGGSYNEQFF. Written as DNA, the CDR3 is TGCAGCGTTGAAGCCGGGGGGGGGTCCTACAATGAGCAGTTCTTC.